This paragraph covers one T cell receptor (beta chain) sequence. The antigen is not known. The record originates from a study of T cells in localized non-small cell lung cancer. Study results and caveats: Because researchers sequenced only one region of the tumor, heterogeneity is still possible. Researchers found a median 57 of the top 100 tumor clones in adjacent lung. Uninvolved adjacent lung showed higher T cell clonality than tumor.

Here immunoSEQ multiplex PCR was the method, and the copy in TCRdb shows in-frame clones only, minus some. The table has 9,500 to 15,000 clones, more than 70% seen once. The J segment lost 3 bases and the V segment lost 2 bases, leaving 0 bases of the junction unmatched. Germline values: CDR1 SGHRS, CDR2 YFSETQ. The length of the CDR3 is 15 residues. The sequencing used peripheral blood, collected before any cancer treatment. The TCR comes from a male donor at least 60 years old with stage I lung adenocarcinoma. The J gene is TRBJ2-3, the V gene TRBV5-1, with 13 nucleotides matching TRBD2. CDR3 sequence: CASSLLAGGTDTQYF. CDR3 DNA: TGCGCCAGCAGCTTACTAGCGGGAGGGACAGATACGCAGTATTTT.